This T cell receptor (beta chain) was obtained from a study of T cell repertoires in cytomegalovirus infection. Study-level information: The study used recently identified HLA-C-restricted and well-studied HLA-B-restricted CMV epitopes. Through public TCR beta signatures, both CMV infection and matching HLA type were indicated.

Findings and caveats of the study: Clonotypes of TCR beta that were HLA-C-restricted and CMV-specific dominated the ex vivo response. The cumulative frequency of public TCR beta families distinguished individuals who carried CMV together with the relevant HLA.

On this clonotype itself: The antigen is not known.

TCRdb re-analysed the reads in MiXCR, keeping a single row per CDR3 protein. The repertoire has about 830,000 distinct CDR3 sequences, approximately 29% of them found once; the top ten carry about an eighth. Between the trimmed V and J ends, which lost 3 bases and 0 bases, there was a span of 12 bases. This CDR3 has 15 residues. From germline, CDR1 is SGDLS and CDR2 YYNGEE. Sequences were derived from cultured CD8+ T cells from PBMCs, sampled from culture after CMV antigen stimulation. The chain has TRBV9 and TRBJ1-1, with D possibly being TRBD1 (6 bases). The TCR comes from a human donor in good health (CMV status not recorded). Some clones in this sample may be carry-over from other donors' samples. CDR3 sequence (DNA): TGTGCCAGCAGCGCCGGGGACACCATGAACACTGAAGCTTTCTTT. It is translated as CASSAGDTMNTEAFF.